These 5 T cell receptor beta chains came from one sample sequenced in a study of shared clonotypes between healthy human individuals (dated by TCRdb to about 2020). The method behind the library was the immunoSEQ multiplex PCR assay. TCRdb retrieved this table from immuneACCESS and kept in-frame rearrangements only. Not all clones are present; in checked studies, unresolved V genes account for under half, and no reason is known for the remainder. The sample data list 2 million to 2.5 million clones, and 92% of these were observed just once. The ten largest clones represent around 0.35% of the sample. Specimen: naive CD4+ T cells from PBMCs. Per the publication, the cell subset or site label means: CD45RA+ positively selected. The source is a man aged 18 to 29 in good health. Some clones in this sample may be carry-over from other donors' samples.

The V call is TRBV4-1, the J call TRBJ2-1; D call uncertain. Germline-derived CDR1 and CDR2 are MGHRA and YSYEKL. The CDR3 covers 16 residues. Trimming pared 7 bases from V and 4 bases from J, leaving 20 bases between. The CDR3 sequence: CASTLSVGVRYNEQFF. For the CDR3, the DNA is TGCGCCAGCACCCTGTCCGTAGGTGTGAGGTACAATGAGCAGTTCTTC.

As DNA, the CDR3 is TGTGCCAGCAGTTTATCGGCCCTTGGTTACAATGAGCAGTTCTTC. Translation gives CASSLSALGYNEQFF. The chain combines TRBV28 with TRBJ2-1; no reliable D call. CDR1 is MDHEN, CDR2 SYDVKM, per germline. The ends were cut back, 1 base at V and 4 bases at J, with 11 bases in the middle. CDR3 length: 15 amino acids.

Points on this clone: Other DNA sequences in this sample translate to the same CDR3. CDR3 nucleotide sequence: TGCGCCAGCAGCTCCAGGGGTCGGGAGACCCAGTACTTC. Translating gives CASSSRGRETQYF. The genes are TRBV5-1 and TRBJ2-5; weak D call: TRBD1 (6 bases). Germline lookup yields CDR1 SGHRS and CDR2 YFSETQ. The V and J ends lost 3 bases and 5 bases respectively, with 11 bases between them. The CDR3 spans 13 residues.

Concerning this clone itself: Other DNA variants within this sample encode the same CDR3. The chain joins TRBV6-5 to TRBJ2-7, with TRBD1 identical over 9 bases. The CDR3 has 13 amino acids. Trimming removed 6 bases from V and 2 bases from J; junction bases left unmatched: 2. CDR1 and CDR2 (germline): MNHEY, SVGAGI. CDR3: CASRTGGAYEQYF. CDR3 nucleotides: TGTGCCAGCAGGACAGGGGGAGCCTACGAGCAGTACTTC.

As DNA, the CDR3 is TGTGCCAGCAGCTTAGTGCCGGGTTTCTCTGGAAACACCATATATTTT. It encodes CASSLVPGFSGNTIYF. The rearrangement joins TRBV7-8 to TRBJ1-3; D uncertain. Trimming took 1 base from V and 0 from J, leaving 10 bases between them. Germline V gene sequence: CDR1 SGHVS, CDR2 FQNEAQ. This CDR3 comprises 16 residues.